The rows below give T cell receptor beta chains drawn from one sample of a study of blood T cell repertoires in COVID-19. Generated by immunoSEQ multiplex PCR, the TCRdb table keeps only in-frame clones and is missing some. This table has a few hundred thousand clones, over 75% appearing once. The sample comprised peripheral blood. The source of these receptors is a man aged 45-60 years with active or convalescent COVID-19. Both conserved end residues are part of each CDR3. The D gene is left open where the match is weak. Size values are once, few and many counts, or a class for expanded clones, and some rows have none.

D: .
size: .
V: TRBV5-1
J: TRBJ1-1
CDR3: CASSFQENTEAFF
DNA: TGCGCCAGCAGCTTCCAGGAGAACACTGAAGCTTTCTTT

D: TRBD1
size: .
V: TRBV7-8
J: TRBJ1-2
CDR3: CASSNQAGGAGAYYGYTF
DNA: TGTGCCAGCAGCAACCAGGCAGGGGGCGCTGGGGCCTACTATGGCTACACCTTC

D: .
size: .
V: TRBV28
J: TRBJ2-5
CDR3: CASSRVDKQTQYF
DNA: TGTGCCAGCAGCCGTGTTGACAAGCAGACCCAGTACTTC

D: TRBD1
size: .
V: TRBV7-8
J: TRBJ1-4
CDR3: CASSLDRVEKLFF
DNA: TGTGCCAGCAGCCTTGACAGGGTTGAAAAACTGTTTTTT

D: TRBD2
size: .
V: TRBV9
J: TRBJ2-1
CDR3: CASSVASGYNEQFF
DNA: TGTGCCAGCAGCGTAGCTAGCGGTTACAATGAGCAGTTCTTC

D: .
size: .
V: TRBV19
J: TRBJ1-4
CDR3: CASSYRYIIGEKLFF
DNA: TGTGCCAGTAGTTACAGGTACATCATTGGTGAAAAACTGTTTTTT

D: TRBD1
size: .
V: TRBV5-6
J: TRBJ2-1
CDR3: CASSQIQGARSSEQFF
DNA: TGTGCCAGCAGCCAGATCCAGGGGGCGCGTAGTAGTGAGCAGTTCTTC

D: .
size: .
V: TRBV5-6
J: TRBJ1-6
CDR3: CASSLGSTRHNSPLHF
DNA: TGTGCCAGCAGCTTGGGATCGACAAGACATAATTCACCCCTCCACTTT

D: .
size: few
V: TRBV5-6
J: TRBJ1-5
CDR3: CASSLGGGTQPQHF
DNA: TGTGCCAGCAGCTTGGGGGGAGGGACTCAGCCCCAGCATTTT

D: .
size: once
V: TRBV15
J: TRBJ2-5
CDR3: CATSRAVGRGETQYF
DNA: TGTGCCACCAGTAGGGCCGTGGGGCGGGGAGAGACCCAGTACTTC

D: TRBD1
size: .
V: TRBV9
J: TRBJ2-7
CDR3: CASSTGPGQGRKKSGQYF
DNA: TGTGCCAGCAGCACCGGCCCGGGACAGGGGCGAAAAAAGAGTGGGCAGTACTTC

D: TRBD2
size: .
V: TRBV5-8
J: TRBJ2-7
CDR3: CASSPGLEFYEQYF
DNA: TGTGCCAGCAGCCCGGGACTAGAGTTCTACGAGCAGTACTTC

D: .
size: few
V: TRBV5-6
J: TRBJ1-2
CDR3: CASSLGSRYGYTF
DNA: TGTGCCAGCAGCTTGGGATCGCGGTATGGCTACACCTTC

D: TRBD2
size: .
V: TRBV5-4
J: TRBJ2-5
CDR3: CASSPRTSGGSLETQYF
DNA: TGTGCCAGCAGCCCCAGGACTAGCGGGGGCTCCTTAGAGACCCAGTACTTC

D: TRBD1
size: .
V: TRBV19
J: TRBJ2-2
CDR3: CASRKTGDTGELFF
DNA: TGTGCCAGTAGAAAAACAGGGGACACCGGGGAGCTGTTTTTT

D: TRBD1
size: .
V: TRBV4-3
J: TRBJ2-3
CDR3: CASSGDRFGSTDTQYF
DNA: TGCGCCAGCAGCGGGGACAGGTTTGGTTCCACAGATACGCAGTATTTT

D: TRBD2
size: .
V: TRBV7-2
J: TRBJ2-7
CDR3: CASSWGLAGPRSSYEQYF
DNA: TGTGCCAGCAGCTGGGGACTAGCGGGACCTAGGAGCTCCTACGAGCAGTACTTC

D: .
size: once
V: TRBV6-1
J: TRBJ1-2
CDR3: CASSEQGGGYTF
DNA: TGTGCCAGCAGTGAACAGGGTGGTGGCTACACCTTC

D: TRBD1
size: .
V: TRBV10-3
J: TRBJ2-3
CDR3: CAISPGTGADTQYF
DNA: TGTGCCATCAGCCCCGGGACAGGGGCCGATACGCAGTATTTT

D: .
size: .
V: TRBV19
J: TRBJ1-2
CDR3: CASRIRTEANYGYTF
DNA: TGTGCCAGTAGAATTAGAACAGAAGCTAACTATGGCTACACCTTC

D: .
size: once
V: TRBV6-1
J: TRBJ1-6
CDR3: CASSEPPGLNSPLHF
DNA: TGTGCCAGCAGTGAACCCCCGGGACTTAATTCACCCCTCCACTTT

D: .
size: .
V: TRBV6-5
J: TRBJ2-7
CDR3: CASRRYTGVQYEQYF
DNA: TGTGCCAGCAGACGCTACACAGGAGTTCAGTACGAGCAGTACTTC

D: .
size: .
V: TRBV5-8
J: TRBJ2-1
CDR3: CASSERSDSYNEQFF
DNA: TGTGCCAGCAGCGAGAGGTCCGACTCCTACAATGAGCAGTTCTTC

D: .
size: once
V: TRBV5-1
J: TRBJ1-1
CDR3: CASRLQPSNTEAFF
DNA: TGCGCCAGCAGATTACAGCCGTCAAACACTGAAGCTTTCTTT

D: TRBD1
size: .
V: TRBV15
J: TRBJ1-5
CDR3: CATSRGGTVQPQHF
DNA: TGTGCCACCAGCAGAGGCGGGACAGTTCAGCCCCAGCATTTT

D: TRBD1
size: .
V: TRBV28
J: TRBJ1-1
CDR3: CASSSGTGANTEAFF
DNA: TGTGCCAGCAGTTCAGGGACAGGGGCAAACACTGAAGCTTTCTTT

D: TRBD2
size: .
V: TRBV6-5
J: TRBJ2-1
CDR3: CASSSTRLAGGTEQFF
DNA: TGTGCCAGCAGTTCCACGAGACTAGCGGGGGGGACTGAGCAGTTCTTC

D: TRBD2
size: .
V: TRBV5-6
J: TRBJ2-5
CDR3: CASSSRTSDETQYF
DNA: TGTGCCAGCAGCTCCCGGACTAGCGATGAGACCCAGTACTTC

D: TRBD1
size: .
V: TRBV6-5
J: TRBJ2-7
CDR3: CASSYSTGQFSYEQYF
DNA: TGTGCCAGCAGTTACTCGACGGGACAGTTCTCCTACGAGCAGTACTTC

D: .
size: .
V: TRBV27
J: TRBJ1-6
CDR3: CASSRDRFKPLHF
DNA: TGTGCCAGCAGTCGAGATCGGTTTAAACCCCTCCACTTT

D: .
size: .
V: TRBV6-5
J: TRBJ2-7
CDR3: CASSGAYEQYF
DNA: TGTGCCAGCAGCGGGGCCTACGAGCAGTACTTC

D: TRBD2
size: .
V: TRBV5-1
J: TRBJ2-5
CDR3: CASSIGLAGGETQYF
DNA: TGCGCCAGCAGCATCGGACTAGCGGGAGGGGAGACCCAGTACTTC

D: .
size: .
V: TRBV2
J: TRBJ1-4
CDR3: CASSAKSLEKLFF
DNA: TGTGCCAGCAGCGCCAAGAGTCTTGAAAAACTGTTTTTT

D: .
size: .
V: TRBV2
J: TRBJ2-7
CDR3: CASSALRRGYEQYF
DNA: TGTGCCAGCAGTGCACTGAGGAGGGGCTACGAGCAGTACTTC

D: TRBD1
size: .
V: TRBV24-1
J: TRBJ2-1
CDR3: CATETGGTYNEQFF
DNA: TGTGCCACCGAGACAGGGGGCACCTACAATGAGCAGTTCTTC

D: .
size: .
V: TRBV18
J: TRBJ1-2
CDR3: CASSRGLSNYGYTF
DNA: TGTGCCAGCTCACGCGGATTGTCTAACTATGGCTACACCTTC

D: TRBD1
size: .
V: TRBV6-5
J: TRBJ1-2
CDR3: CASSTGGGYGYTF
DNA: TGTGCCAGCAGCACAGGGGGTGGCTATGGCTACACCTTC

D: TRBD1
size: .
V: TRBV30
J: TRBJ2-7
CDR3: CAWRGTGREQYF
DNA: TGTGCCTGGAGGGGGACAGGGCGGGAGCAGTACTTC

D: TRBD1
size: once
V: TRBV20-1
J: TRBJ1-2
CDR3: CSASRDRSLYGYTF
DNA: TGCAGTGCTAGTAGGGACAGGTCTCTTTATGGCTACACCTTC

D: TRBD2
size: .
V: TRBV11-2
J: TRBJ2-1
CDR3: CASSFRGLAPNEQFF
DNA: TGTGCCAGCAGCTTTAGGGGACTAGCGCCCAATGAGCAGTTCTTC